This T cell receptor (beta chain) was recovered during a study of identical twins. General observations from the study: Twins shared beta out-of-frame sequences in excess, but this excess was weaker.

MiXCR was run by TCRdb on the 5' RACE reads, yielding one entry per CDR3 protein. The table lists 450,000 or so distinct CDR3 sequences, 20% to 25% of them singletons. In regard to this clonotype: Its specificity is unknown.

Germline CDR1 and CDR2: SGDLS and YYNGEE. The CDR3 consists of 16 residues. The ends were cut back, 0 bases at V and 4 bases at J, with 15 bases in the middle. This sample was shared with a second study, whose subject was T cells expressing NK-cell markers.

V usage is TRBV9 and J usage is TRBJ2-3; D is unclear. The TCR comes from a woman between 18 and 29 years old in good health. Input material: CD4+ T cells sorted from blood. The CDR3 DNA reads TGTGCCAGCAGCGTAGGGAACTCCAAGGCGGCAGATACGCAGTATTTT. Its protein is CASSVGNSKAADTQYF.